These T cell receptor beta chains were read from a single sample in a study of blood T cell repertoires in COVID-19. Method: immunoSEQ multiplex PCR; TCRdb's copy keeps in-frame clones and lacks some. The sample records about 260,000 clones, about 80% being singletons. Sequenced material: peripheral blood. These receptor sequences come from a woman aged 80 or over with acute or convalescent COVID-19. Both conserved end residues are part of each CDR3. D genes are given only for firm matches. The listing skips clone size in some rows; elsewhere it reads once, few, many or a size class.

TRBV7-3	few	TRBD1	TRBJ1-6	16	CASSSLGQGTNSPLHF	TGTGCCAGCAGCTCCCTAGGACAGGGGACTAATTCACCCCTCCACTTT
TRBV6-5	NA	TRBD1	TRBJ2-5	14	CASSYRTGKETQYF	TGTGCCAGCAGTTACCGGACAGGAAAAGAGACCCAGTACTTC
TRBV2	NA	TRBD1	TRBJ2-3	14	CASSWDRSTDTQYF	TGTGCCAGCAGTTGGGACAGGAGCACAGATACGCAGTATTTT
TRBV29-1	NA	NA	TRBJ2-2	14	CSVEPHRDTGELFF	TGCAGCGTTGAGCCCCACAGGGACACCGGGGAGCTGTTTTTT
TRBV6-5	NA	TRBD1	TRBJ1-1	14	CARDRGGANTEAFF	TGTGCCAGAGACAGGGGGGGAGCGAACACTGAAGCTTTCTTT
TRBV19	NA	NA	TRBJ1-1	14	CASSIVGLNTEAFF	TGTGCCAGTAGTATAGTTGGACTTAACACTGAAGCTTTCTTT
TRBV6-6	NA	TRBD1	TRBJ2-7	12	CASGTVSYEQYF	TGTGCCAGCGGGACAGTTTCCTACGAGCAGTACTTC
TRBV7-3	NA	TRBD2	TRBJ2-3	17	CASSLRGTSGRADTQYF	TGTGCCAGCAGCTTAAGGGGGACTAGCGGGAGGGCAGATACGCAGTATTTT
TRBV5-6	few	NA	TRBJ2-3	17	CASNLIGTNPSTDTQYF	TGTGCCAGCAACCTAATCGGGACAAACCCTAGCACAGATACGCAGTATTTT
TRBV7-2	NA	NA	TRBJ1-3	15	CASSLEGTRGNTIYF	TGTGCCAGCAGCTTAGAGGGGACAAGAGGAAACACCATATATTTT
TRBV2	once	NA	TRBJ2-7	12	CASSQVNVNQYF	TGTGCCAGCAGCCAGGTTAACGTCAACCAGTACTTC
TRBV5-6	NA	TRBD1	TRBJ2-3	16	CASSYRTGSSADTQYF	TGTGCCAGCAGCTACCGGACAGGGTCGAGCGCAGATACGCAGTATTTT
TRBV7-2	few	TRBD2	TRBJ2-2	16	CASSLALRGGAGELFF	TGTGCCAGCAGCTTAGCGCTACGCGGGGGGGCCGGGGAGCTGTTTTTT
TRBV6-6	NA	NA	TRBJ1-4	15	CASSYQHATNEKLFF	TGTGCCAGCAGCTACCAACATGCAACTAATGAAAAACTGTTTTTT
TRBV15	NA	TRBD1	TRBJ1-1	15	CATSIHGTGETEAFF	TGTGCCACCAGCATTCACGGAACAGGGGAAACTGAAGCTTTCTTT
TRBV6-1	few	NA	TRBJ1-5	19	CASSDGRSLPRGATQPQHF	TGTGCCAGCAGTGACGGACGTAGCCTACCGCGCGGGGCCACTCAGCCCCAGCATTTT
TRBV7-2	NA	NA	TRBJ1-3	16	CASSFGSANSGNTIYF	TGTGCCAGCAGCTTCGGGAGCGCGAACTCTGGAAACACCATATATTTT
TRBV7-9	NA	NA	TRBJ1-4	14	CASSLPGKSEKLFF	TGTGCCAGCAGCTTACCAGGGAAAAGTGAAAAACTGTTTTTT
TRBV10-3	NA	NA	TRBJ2-1	13	CAIRGSSGDTQFF	TGTGCCATCAGGGGGTCCTCAGGGGATACGCAGTTCTTC
TRBV12-3/TRBV12-4	NA	NA	TRBJ2-7	13	CASSWRDSVEQYF	TGTGCCAGCAGCTGGCGGGACTCCGTCGAGCAGTACTTC
TRBV7-2	NA	NA	TRBJ2-3	15	CASSLEGAPLDTQYF	TGTGCCAGCAGCTTAGAAGGGGCCCCCCTAGATACGCAGTATTTT
TRBV7-6	once	TRBD2	TRBJ2-7	15	CASSPIRGGTSEQYF	TGTGCCAGCAGCCCTATTCGGGGAGGGACTAGCGAGCAGTACTTC
TRBV6-5	NA	TRBD1	TRBJ2-7	15	CASTPDRGSSYEQYF	TGTGCCAGCACCCCTGACAGGGGTTCTTCCTACGAGCAGTACTTC
TRBV18	NA	NA	TRBJ1-2	13	CASSPGAGYGYTF	TGTGCCAGCTCACCAGGGGCCGGATATGGCTACACCTTC